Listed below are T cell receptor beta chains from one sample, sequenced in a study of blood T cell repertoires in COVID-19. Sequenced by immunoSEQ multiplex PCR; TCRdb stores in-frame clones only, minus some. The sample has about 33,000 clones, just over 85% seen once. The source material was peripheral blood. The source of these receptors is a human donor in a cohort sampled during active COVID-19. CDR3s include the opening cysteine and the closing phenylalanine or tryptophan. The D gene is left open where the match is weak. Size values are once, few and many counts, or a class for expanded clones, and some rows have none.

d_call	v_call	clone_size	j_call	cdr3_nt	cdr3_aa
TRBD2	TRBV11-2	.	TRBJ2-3	TGTGCCAGCAGCGACGGACTAGCGGGGACAGATACGCAGTATTTT	CASSDGLAGTDTQYF
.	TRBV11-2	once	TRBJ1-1	TGTGCCAGCAGCTTAGCACAGTCCAGGAGGGCTGAAGCTTTCTTT	CASSLAQSRRAEAFF
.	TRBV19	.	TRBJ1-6	TGTGCCAGTAAACGACAGCCCTCCTATAATTCACCCCTCCACTTT	CASKRQPSYNSPLHF
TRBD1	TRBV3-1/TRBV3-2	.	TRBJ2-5	TGTGCCAGCAGCCAAGCGGGGGACAGGGAGAAAGAGACCCAGTACTTC	CASSQAGDREKETQYF
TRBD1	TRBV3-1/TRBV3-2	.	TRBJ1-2	TGTGCCAGCAGTATGGGACAGGGTTCGCGCGGCTACACCTTC	CASSMGQGSRGYTF
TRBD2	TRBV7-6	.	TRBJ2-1	TGTGCCAGCAGCTTAGAGGGGACTACATCCTACAATGAGCAGTTCTTC	CASSLEGTTSYNEQFF
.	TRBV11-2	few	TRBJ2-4	TGTGCCAGCAGCTTCGAGCCGAAAAACATTCAGTACTTC	CASSFEPKNIQYF
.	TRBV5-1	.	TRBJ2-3	TGCGCCAGCAGACCAGGGGAGGATACGCAGTATTTT	CASRPGEDTQYF
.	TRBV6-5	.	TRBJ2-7	TGTGCCAGCAGTAATTCACCTGGGGGGAACGAGCAGTACTTC	CASSNSPGGNEQYF
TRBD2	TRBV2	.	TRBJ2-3	TGTGCCAGCAGTGGGACTAGCGGGGAGGAGGATACGCAGTATTTT	CASSGTSGEEDTQYF
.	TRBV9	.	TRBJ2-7	TGTGCCAGCAGCGCGTGGGCCACAATTGGGTACGAGCAGTACTTC	CASSAWATIGYEQYF
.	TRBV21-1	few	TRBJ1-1	TGTGCCAGCAGCAAAGGGGGGCTACTCACTGAAGCTTTCTTT	CASSKGGLLTEAFF
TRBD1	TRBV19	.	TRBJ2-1	TGTGCCAGTAGTACGACAGGGAATCGTAATGAGCAGTTCTTC	CASSTTGNRNEQFF
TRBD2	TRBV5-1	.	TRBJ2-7	TGCGCCAGCATGATCGGGGGGGCGTCCGAGCAGTACTTC	CASMIGGASEQYF
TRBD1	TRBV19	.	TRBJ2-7	TGTGCCAGTAGTATCAGACAGGGGCCCATCTACGAGCAGTACTTC	CASSIRQGPIYEQYF
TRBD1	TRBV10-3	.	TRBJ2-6	TGTGCCATCAGTGGGGAGGAGGGCAGGGGGCCCTCTGGGGCCAACGTCCTGACTTTC	CAISGEEGRGPSGANVLTF
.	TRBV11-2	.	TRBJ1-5	TGTGCCAGCAGCAAGGACACGCCCAATCAGCCCCAGCATTTT	CASSKDTPNQPQHF
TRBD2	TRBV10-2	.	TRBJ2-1	TGCGCCATCGCGACTAGCGGGGGGGCCTTCAATGAGCAGTTCTTC	CAIATSGGAFNEQFF
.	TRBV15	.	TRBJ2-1	TGTGCCACCAGCAGATTGCGCGGGGCAACCTACAATGAGCAGTTCTTC	CATSRLRGATYNEQFF
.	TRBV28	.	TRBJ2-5	TGTGCCAGCAGTTTAGGGTGGAGAGAGACCCAGTACTTC	CASSLGWRETQYF